One TCR beta chain is described in this entry. In the source study's methods: Estimation of nucleated cell counts was performed using reference gene primer amplification. Method: immunoSEQ multiplex PCR; TCRdb's copy keeps in-frame clones and lacks some. V and J calls and clone size are copied from that table; D and trimming were computed from the DNA. The data contain roughly 150,000 clones, around four fifths of them seen just once; the ten biggest clones take up 2.8%. The data were taken from a study of blood T cell repertoires in COVID-19. Study-level information: Samples representing acute and convalescent COVID-19 were sourced from the United States, Italy and Spain. T cells, B-cell-depleted T cells, or PBMCs supplied cDNA or gDNA.

The CDR3 runs to 17 residues. V trimming: 4 bases; J trimming: 0 bases; junction bases outside the gene matches: 2. Germline V CDR1 and CDR2: SGHDT, YYEEEE. The source of this sequence is a man in his 70s with acute or convalescent COVID-19. Sequenced: peripheral blood. J is TRBJ2-1 and V is TRBV5-6; TRBD2 agrees at 15 bases. CDR3: CASSMGLAGGSYNEQFF. DNA of the CDR3: TGTGCCAGCAGCATGGGACTAGCGGGAGGCTCCTACAATGAGCAGTTCTTC. The full variable domain, its missing parts supplied by reference TRBV5-6 and TRBJ2-1, is DAGVTQSPTHLIKTRGQQVTLRCSPKSGHDTVSWYQQALGQGPQFIFQYYEEEERQRGNFPDRFSGHQFPNYSSELNVNALLLGDSALYLCASSMGLAGGSYNEQFFGPGTRLTVL.